What follows are 32 T cell receptor beta chains derived from one specimen sequenced in a study of tumor-infiltrating lymphocytes in primary liver carcinoma (dated by TCRdb to the late 2010s). TRIzol reagent was used to extract blood RNA from unsorted whole blood, while the DNeasy Blood & Tissue kit provided the germline DNA. The reads were generated on an Illumina HiSeq 2500. Using a constant-region primer and ProtoScript II reverse transcriptase, TCRbeta-specific cDNA was reverse-transcribed from around 520 ng total RNA. Construction of the TCRbeta libraries relied on three nested rounds of multiplex PCR, following a slightly modified ARM-PCR procedure. The first two PCR rounds used multiplex TRBV1-TRBV30 forward primers with a Cbeta reverse primer, each for about 9 cycles. TCRdb reanalyzed the raw reads on its own, using fastp at Q25 for trimming and MiXCR for clone calling, and kept in-frame beta chains. Duplicate CDR3 protein sequences are folded into a single record with the most common DNA and genes. This sample comprises 150,000 to 200,000 distinct CDR3 sequences, around three fifths of them detected only once. Of the sample, approximately 6.6% falls within the top ten clones.

The sequenced sample was peripheral blood. The receptors here all came from a woman aged 55-69 years with primary liver carcinoma and hepatitis B virus infection.

Only a few counts were recorded for this clonotype. The rearrangement uses TRBV28 and TRBJ1-2; D unresolved. Trimming removed 1 base at V and 2 bases at J, with 8 bases between. The CDR3 has 14 amino acids. Looked up from germline, CDR1 is MDHEN and CDR2 is SYDVKM. Written as DNA, the CDR3 is TGTGCCAGCAGTTTATTAAGAACCAACTATGGCTACACCTTC. The encoded protein is CASSLLRTNYGYTF.

In this sample, this clonotype turned up once. Its ends do not fully match the called genes, so a read error is possible. V gene TRBV4-1 combines with J gene TRBJ1-1, with D unresolved. CDR3 length: 15 residues. Germline CDR1 MGHRA, CDR2 YSYEKL. CDR3 DNA sequence: TGCGCCAGCAGCCAAAACCCGGGAGTAGACACTGAAGTTTTCTTT. Translating it yields CASSQNPGVDTEVFF.

Points on this clonotype: A much larger clone differs by one base, so this may be a read error. This chain connects TRBV10-1 to TRBJ2-3; D may be TRBD1 (5 bases). The CDR3 has 15 amino acids. Per the germline V gene, CDR1 is WNHNN and CDR2 is SYGVQD (reference sequence). The chain's CDR3 is CANSDPDTSTDTQYF. In nucleotides, the CDR3 is TGCGCCAACAGTGACCCGGACACTAGCACAGATACGCAGTATTTT.

Concerning this clonotype: No conserved phenylalanine or tryptophan ends this CDR3, so it is likely a read error. The rearrangement links TRBV11-2 to TRBJ1-2; the D is unclear. CDR1 is SGHAT and CDR2 is FQNNGV in the germline V gene. This CDR3 has 14 residues. DNA of the CDR3: TGTACCAGCAGCTTAGGTGGGCGGGGCTATGGCTACACCCTC. Translating it yields CTSSLGGRGYGYTL.

A word on this clonotype: At one end, the junction sequence differs from germline, possibly due to a read error. The chain couples TRBV25-1 to TRBJ2-7, with 7 positions matching TRBD1. This CDR3 is 15 amino acids long. In germline, CDR1 is MGHDK, CDR2 SYGVNS. CDR3 nucleotide sequence: TGTGCCGGCAGTGAACCAGGGGGACCAGTCCACGAGCAGTACTTC. Amino acids: CAGSEPGGPVHEQYF.

This clonotype was picked up many times. The V and J genes are TRBV4-1 and TRBJ1-1, with 9 bases aligning to TRBD1. Per germline, CDR1 MGHRA and CDR2 YSYEKL. With 3 bases clipped from V and 1 base from J, the junction kept 3 bases outside the gene matches. The CDR3 spans 15 residues. The CDR3 reads CASSQGGQGNTEAFF. The CDR3 bases are TGCGCCAGCAGCCAGGGGGGACAGGGGAACACTGAAGCTTTCTTT.

Details on this clonotype: Compared with germline, one end of the junction differs, possibly owing to a read error. This chain connects TRBV28 to TRBJ2-2; the D call may be TRBD1 or TRBD2 (5 bases each). CDR1 and CDR2 from the germline V gene are MDHEN and SYDVKM. This CDR3 spans 14 amino acids. The CDR3 is CPSSWGRYTGELFF. Here the CDR3 DNA reads TGTCCCAGTAGTTGGGGACGGTACACTGGGGAGCTGTTTTTT.

J is TRBJ2-7 and V is TRBV14, with 14 bases aligning to TRBD2. The end of the DNA fits TRBJ2-1 better, so the J call may be wrong. This CDR3 is built from 16 residues. CDR1 is SGHDN and CDR2 is FVKESK in the germline V gene. The chain's CDR3 is CASSQVRTSGRLGQFF. CDR3 DNA sequence: TGTGCCAGCAGCCAAGTACGGACTAGCGGGAGGCTCGGGCAGTTCTTC.

This clonotype has a count of ten or more. CDR3 residues: CASSGWAGDTEAFF. CDR3 sequence (DNA): TGTGCCAGCAGCGGCTGGGCAGGGGACACTGAAGCTTTCTTT. This rearrangement joins TRBV14 to TRBJ1-1; TRBD1 is a possible D gene (6 bases). The CDR3 contains 14 residues. V lost 5 bases and J 3 bases, leaving 13 bases between the germline ends. In germline, CDR1 is SGHDN, CDR2 FVKESK.

This rearrangement joins TRBV28 to TRBJ2-5; possibly TRBD2 for D (6 bases). Germline CDR1 MDHEN, CDR2 SYDVKM. The CDR3 runs 15 residues. V was trimmed by 2 bases and J by 5 bases, leaving 15 bases between them. This CDR3 is CASSLLAWIWETQYF. CDR3 sequence (DNA): TGTGCCAGCAGTTTACTAGCGTGGATCTGGGAGACCCAGTACTTC.

This clonotype was detected only once. V usage is TRBV7-9 and J usage is TRBJ2-7, with a possible D match to TRBD1 (6 bases). Germline V gene lookup returns CDR1 SEHNR and CDR2 FQNEAQ (reference sequence). This CDR3 is 14 amino acids long. With 1 base removed from V and 2 bases from J, the gap between germline ends came to 9 bases. CDR3 coding DNA: TGTGCCAGCAGCTTAGTTTCAGGGGCCTACGAGCAGTACTTC. It yields the protein CASSLVSGAYEQYF.

The V and J genes are TRBV7-9 and TRBJ2-5; D is uncertain. The CDR3 covers 14 residues. Looked up from germline, CDR1 is SEHNR and CDR2 is FQNEAQ (reference sequence). V dropped 3 bases and J dropped 7 bases, with 15 bases sitting between them. This chain's CDR3 is CASSFQTTSVTQYF. The CDR3 coding sequence is TGTGCCAGCAGCTTCCAGACGACTTCAGTGACCCAGTACTTC.

As to this clonotype: Since the CDR3 does not end with the conserved phenylalanine or tryptophan, this likely comes from a read error. The chain links TRBV6-5 to TRBJ1-1, with no clear D. V was pared by 5 bases and J by 0 bases, with 16 bases between. Looked up from germline, CDR1 is MNHEY and CDR2 is SVGAGI. The CDR3 runs 16 residues. CDR3 bases: TGTGCCAGCAGTCCCCTCGGTAGCAGTATGAACACTGAAGCTTTCTCT. Translating gives CASSPLGSSMNTEAFS.

The V call is TRBV6-6, the J call TRBJ1-1; a weak D match, TRBD1 (5 bases). V lost 9 bases to trimming and J lost 1 base, with 15 bases between them. This CDR3 comprises 14 residues. CDR1 is MNHNY and CDR2 is SVGAGI in the germline V gene (reference sequence). This CDR3 is CARRFGHPNTEAFF. The CDR3 DNA reads as TGTGCCAGGAGATTCGGACACCCGAACACTGAAGCTTTCTTT.

This clonotype appeared many times. This chain links TRBV12-3 or TRBV12-4 with TRBJ2-7; D tentatively fits TRBD1 or TRBD2 (5 bases each). Trimming cost V 6 bases and J 3 bases, with 21 bases left between them. The CDR3 loop spans 16 amino acids. CDR3 sequence: CASSVQTSGPLYEQYF. The CDR3 bases are TGTGCCAGCAGCGTGCAGACATCGGGGCCCCTCTACGAGCAGTACTTC.

The chain has TRBV11-1 and TRBJ2-7; no clear D gene. Per the germline V gene, CDR1 is SGHAT and CDR2 is FQDESV (reference sequence). This CDR3 contains 15 residues. V was trimmed by 2 bases and J by 5 bases, leaving 16 bases between them. CDR3 in DNA: TGTGCCAGCAGCTTATTAAGCATAGGATCCGACGAGCAGTACTTC. This translates into CASSLLSIGSDEQYF. The full variable domain, its missing parts supplied by reference TRBV11-1 and TRBJ2-7, is EAEVAQSPRYKITEKSQAVAFWCDPISGHATLYWYRQILGQGPELLVQFQDESVVDDSQLPKDRFSAERLKGVDSTLKIQPAELGDSAMYLCASSLLSIGSDEQYFGPGTRLTVT.

The gene calls are TRBV11-2 and TRBJ1-1; 7 bases agree with TRBD1. This CDR3 is built from 15 residues. From germline, CDR1 is SGHAT and CDR2 FQNNGV. Germline trimming cut 2 bases from V and 3 bases from J; bases unmatched to any gene: 6. The DNA for the CDR3 is TGTGCCAGCAGCTTACAGGGGGGGGTTGACACTGAAGCTTTCTTT. Translation gives CASSLQGGVDTEAFF.

This clonotype occurred a few times. The rearrangement joins TRBV20-1 to TRBJ2-3; 8 positions agree with TRBD2. This CDR3 region has 16 residues. Germline lookup yields CDR1 DFQATT and CDR2 SNEGSKA (reference sequence). V was pared by 5 bases and J by 3 bases, with 13 bases of the junction left unmatched. CDR3 sequence reads: CSASEGSGKLTDTQYF. For the CDR3, the DNA is TGCAGTGCTTCGGAGGGTAGCGGGAAATTGACAGATACGCAGTATTTT.

Points on this clonotype: A much larger clone sits a single nucleotide away, making a read error possible. The chain carries TRBV6-1 and TRBJ2-7; 8 nucleotides line up with TRBD1. CDR3 length equals 17 residues. Germline CDR1 reads MNHNS; CDR2 reads SASEGT. The CDR3 is CVSSKKLGTGSTHEQYF. The CDR3 nucleotides read TGTGTCAGCAGTAAAAAGCTCGGGACAGGTAGCACCCACGAGCAGTACTTC.

In regard to this clonotype: Compared with germline, one end of the junction differs, possibly owing to a read error. The rearrangement joins TRBV29-1 to TRBJ1-3, with D possibly matching TRBD1 (5 bases). Germline-derived CDR1 and CDR2 are SQVTM and ANQGSEA. The CDR3 runs 13 residues. CDR3 nucleotides: TGCAGCATTGTTGGCAGGGAAGGAAACACCATATGTTTT. This codes for CSIVGREGNTICF.

In regard to this clonotype: The junction shows a germline mismatch at one end, possibly a read error. The V call is TRBV28, the J call TRBJ2-5; 13 bases are shared with TRBD2. Germline V CDR1 and CDR2: MDHEN, SYDVKM. The CDR3 has 19 amino acids. The CDR3 region has the DNA TGTGCCAGCAGTTCCGGGACTAGCGGGAAGGTGGGGTTTCGGGAAACCCAGTGCTTC. It is translated as CASSSGTSGKVGFRETQCF.

About this clonotype: Sequence at one end of the junction differs from germline and may be a read error. The gene calls are TRBV6-5 and TRBJ2-7, with 11 bases lining up with TRBD2. This CDR3 has 17 residues. Germline assignment: CDR1 MNHEY and CDR2 SVGAGI. The CDR3 spells CAGSYSKGLADSYEQYF. Written as DNA, the CDR3 is TGTGCCGGCAGTTACTCGAAGGGACTAGCGGACTCCTACGAGCAGTACTTC.

In its sample, this clonotype was seen many times. The chain has TRBV12-3 or TRBV12-4 and TRBJ2-2; either TRBD1 or TRBD2 may supply D (6 bases each). V lost 5 bases and J lost 4, with 14 bases in between. The CDR3 has 15 residues. CDR3 bases: TGTGCCAGCAGTGTTCGGAAGGGGGGCACCGGGGAGCTGTTTTTT. Protein: CASSVRKGGTGELFF.

This clonotype appeared once. A much larger clone is a single base away; this may be a read error. The chain combines TRBV12-3 or TRBV12-4 with TRBJ2-5, with 7 bases matching TRBD1. The CDR3 runs to 13 residues. The CDR3 region has the DNA TGTGCCAGCGGTGACAGGGTCCAAGAGGCCCAGTACTTC. Translated: CASGDRVQEAQYF.

A word on this clonotype: A single base separates this from a much larger clone, so it may be a read error. J is TRBJ2-7 and V is TRBV29-1; 8 bases line up with TRBD2. This CDR3 spans 15 amino acids. Germline CDR1 and CDR2: SQVTM and ANQGSEA. The CDR3 loop reads CNVGGGLAGTNEQYF. The CDR3 nucleotides are TGCAACGTTGGGGGGGGGTTAGCGGGGACCAACGAGCAGTACTTC.

This clonotype was found a few times. Given a much more abundant clone one base away, this may be a read error. The chain links TRBV11-1 to TRBJ2-7; 8 bases match TRBD1. The germline V gene has CDR1 SGHAT and CDR2 FQDESV (reference sequence). The CDR3 contains 15 residues. The DNA of the CDR3 is TGTGCCGGCAGCCACGGCCGGGACAGGCTAGGCGAGCAGTACTTC. As protein: CAGSHGRDRLGEQYF.

This clonotype was seen a few times. This may be a read error: a much more frequent sequence differs by one nucleotide. The chain recombines TRBV12-3 or TRBV12-4 with TRBJ2-1, with 7 bases matching TRBD2. The CDR3 covers 16 residues. In DNA form, the CDR3 reads TGTGCCAGCAGCTTAGTGGTGCCTAGCGGCTACAATAAGCAGTTCTTC. This gives the protein CASSLVVPSGYNKQFF.

This clonotype was observed a few times. This chain joins TRBV28 and TRBJ1-2; D might be TRBD1 (5 bases). This CDR3 comprises 14 residues. Trimming removed 1 base from V and 6 bases from J, with 12 bases in between. Germline CDR1 is MDHEN and CDR2 is SYDVKM. The CDR3: CASSLSFVGDGYTF. DNA of the CDR3: TGTGCCAGCAGTTTATCATTCGTAGGGGATGGCTACACCTTC.

In this sample, this clonotype turned up many times. This rearrangement joins TRBV5-5 to TRBJ2-2; possibly TRBD2 for D (6 bases). Trimming pared 4 bases from V and 4 bases from J, leaving 8 bases between. Germline V gives CDR1 SGHKS, CDR2 YYEKEE (reference sequence). The CDR3 extends over 13 amino acids. The CDR3 region has the DNA TGTGCCAGCAGCCTGGGACTCACCGGGGAGCTGTTTTTT. It encodes CASSLGLTGELFF.

The V call is TRBV28, the J call TRBJ2-3; a weak D match, TRBD2 (6 bases). In germline, CDR1 is MDHEN, CDR2 SYDVKM. Trimming shortened V by 2 bases and J by 0 bases, and 9 bases separated the two germline ends. CDR3 length: 15 residues. The CDR3: CASSLLGLSTDTQYF. Here the CDR3 DNA reads TGTGCCAGCAGTTTACTGGGACTGAGCACAGATACGCAGTATTTT.

This clonotype was recorded many times. The rearrangement links TRBV10-1 to TRBJ2-7, with a possible D match to TRBD2 (5 bases). Germline V CDR1 and CDR2: WNHNN, SYGVQD (reference sequence). Trimming took 2 bases from V and 0 from J, leaving 5 bases between them. The CDR3 spans 13 residues. CDR3 region: CASSETSSYEQYF. CDR3 DNA sequence: TGCGCCAGCAGTGAGACTAGCTCCTACGAGCAGTACTTC.

Remarks on this clonotype: A much bigger clone sits one base away, suggesting this may be a read error. The chain uses TRBV12-3 or TRBV12-4 and TRBJ1-1; tentatively, D is TRBD1 (6 bases). This CDR3 is built from 14 residues. CDR3 amino acids: CASSSRQGRTEASF. The CDR3 nucleotides are TGTGCCAGCAGTTCCCGCCAGGGGAGGACTGAAGCTTCCTTT.